Below are 8 T cell receptor beta chains sequenced from a single sample in a study of blood T cells in healthy people across ages. The use of a sample-barcoded 5' primer and a J-beta primer mix characterized a second PCR of 7 to 11 cycles. TCRdb reprocessed the 5' RACE reads with MiXCR, giving one entry per CDR3 protein. The data show 550,000 to 750,000 distinct CDR3 sequences, under 25% seen once. The specimen was blood. The receptor source for this set is a man in his sixties or seventies in good health.

This clonotype has ten or more counts. This sequence joins TRBV29-1 and TRBJ2-1; TRBD2 is a possible D gene (6 bases). Trimming pared 6 bases from V and 5 bases from J, leaving 17 bases between. The CDR3 loop spans 14 amino acids. Germline CDR1 is SQVTM and CDR2 is ANQGSEA. This CDR3 reads CSVRENVQNNEQFF. The CDR3 DNA sequence: TGCAGCGTCCGGGAGAACGTCCAGAACAATGAGCAGTTCTTC.

The chain has TRBV29-1 and TRBJ2-5; no clear D. The DNA matches TRBJ2-7 better at its end, which makes the J call doubtful. The CDR3 contains 12 residues. Looked up from germline, CDR1 is SQVTM and CDR2 is ANQGSEA. The CDR3 protein is CSVEDDSYEQYF. In nucleotides, the CDR3 is TGCAGCGTTGAAGACGACTCCTACGAGCAGTACTTC.

This clonotype was counted ten times or more. CDR3 loop: CSVEEPLFAGNSYEQYF. CDR3 sequence (DNA): TGCAGCGTTGAAGAGCCTCTATTTGCGGGTAACTCCTACGAGCAGTACTTC. V usage is TRBV29-1 and J usage is TRBJ2-7, with D tentatively TRBD2 (5 bases). The V end was cut by 0 bases, the J end by 0 bases, with 18 bases between. In germline, CDR1 is SQVTM, CDR2 ANQGSEA. This CDR3 spans 17 amino acids.

This clonotype was picked up a small number of times. The V gene is TRBV6-5, the J gene TRBJ2-3; tentatively, D is TRBD2 (5 bases). V gave up 4 bases and J gave up 14 bases, with 13 bases separating them. Germline V CDR1 and CDR2: MNHEY, SVGAGI. The length of the CDR3 is 11 residues. The CDR3: CASSSRGYRYF. The CDR3 DNA reads as TGTGCCAGCAGTTCAAGAGGGTATCGGTATTTT.

The chain recombines TRBV2 with TRBJ2-2; tentative D call: TRBD2 (5 bases). CDR3 length: 14 amino acids. Between the trimmed V and J ends, which lost 8 bases and 6 bases, there was a span of 16 bases. Germline loops: CDR1 SNHLY, CDR2 FYNNEI. Written as DNA, the CDR3 is TGTGCCAGCGGGAGTTTGGTTTCTGCCGGGGAGCTGTTTTTT. Protein: CASGSLVSAGELFF.

CDR3 coding DNA: TGCAGCGCCGGGGATTCCCGGAATACTGAAGCTTTCTTT. This translates into CSAGDSRNTEAFF. This chain links TRBV29-1 with TRBJ1-1; no reliable D call. Germline V gene data show CDR1 as SQVTM and CDR2 as ANQGSEA. The CDR3 loop spans 13 amino acids. Trimming cost V 7 bases and J 5 bases, with 17 bases left between them. Full variable domain (remainder filled in from reference TRBV29-1 and TRBJ1-1): SAVISQKPSRDICQRGTSLTIQCQVDSQVTMMFWYRQQPGQSLTLIATANQGSEATYESGFVIDKFPISRPNLTFSTLTVSNMSPEDSSIYLCSAGDSRNTEAFFGQGTRLTVV.

The rearrangement links TRBV6-1 to TRBJ1-4; 7 nucleotides match TRBD1. Germline lookup yields CDR1 MNHNS and CDR2 SASEGT. CDR3 length: 17 residues. V was pared by 5 bases and J by 7 bases, with 16 bases of the junction left unmatched. The CDR3 reads CASSMGGGSGVGEKLFF. The CDR3 nucleotides are TGTGCCAGCAGTATGGGAGGGGGCTCGGGTGTAGGTGAAAAACTGTTTTTT.

At least ten counts were recorded for this clonotype. The V call is TRBV6-2 or TRBV6-3, the J call TRBJ2-5; TRBD1 matches at 10 bases. Germline values: CDR1 MNHEY, CDR2 SVGEGT. The CDR3 is 14 residues long. V lost 2 bases and J lost 3; bases outside the gene matches: 0. As DNA, the CDR3 is TGTGCCAGCAGTTACGGGACAGGGGAAGAGACCCAGTACTTC. Protein: CASSYGTGEETQYF.